This T cell receptor beta chain was recovered during a study of patients and donors after allogeneic stem cell transplantation. This clonotype was detected ten times or more. There are 18 residues in the CDR3. V was pared by 3 bases and J by 0 bases, with 19 bases between. Germline lookup yields CDR1 SGHTA and CDR2 FQGTGA. TCRdb called the RT-PCR reads again in MiXCR, with one record for every CDR3 protein. The table includes almost 90,000 distinct CDR3 sequences, around 5% detected once. Sequenced sample: blood, either unsorted or a sorted T cell fraction (not recorded which). The genes are TRBV7-3 and TRBJ2-3; maybe TRBD1 (5 bases). This receptor was identified in a human donor who was either an allogeneic HSCT recipient or a stem cell or donor lymphocyte infusion donor (not recorded which). It is not recorded whose cells these are; they may come from a transplant donor. The CDR3 loop reads CASSFGSVGAASTDTQYF. CDR3 in DNA: TGTGCCAGCAGCTTTGGGTCGGTAGGGGCCGCAAGCACAGATACGCAGTATTTT. The entire variable domain, with the rest obtained from reference TRBV7-3 and TRBJ2-3, is as follows: GAGVSQTPSNKVTEKGKYVELRCDPISGHTALYWYRQSLGQGPEFLIYFQGTGAADDSGLPNDRFFAVRPEGSVSTLKIQRTERGDSAVYLCASSFGSVGAASTDTQYFGPGTRLTVL.